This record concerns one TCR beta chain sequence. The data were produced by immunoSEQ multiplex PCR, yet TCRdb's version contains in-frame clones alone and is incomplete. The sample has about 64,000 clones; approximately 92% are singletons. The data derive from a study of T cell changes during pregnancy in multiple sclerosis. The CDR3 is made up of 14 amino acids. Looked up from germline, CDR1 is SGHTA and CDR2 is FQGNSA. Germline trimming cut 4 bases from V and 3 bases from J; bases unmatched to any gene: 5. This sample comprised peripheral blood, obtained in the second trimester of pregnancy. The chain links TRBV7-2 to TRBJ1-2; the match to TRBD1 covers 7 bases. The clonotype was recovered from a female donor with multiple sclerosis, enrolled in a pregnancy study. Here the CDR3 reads CASSSQGGDYGYTF. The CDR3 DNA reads TGTGCCAGCAGCTCCCAGGGGGGTGACTATGGCTACACCTTC.